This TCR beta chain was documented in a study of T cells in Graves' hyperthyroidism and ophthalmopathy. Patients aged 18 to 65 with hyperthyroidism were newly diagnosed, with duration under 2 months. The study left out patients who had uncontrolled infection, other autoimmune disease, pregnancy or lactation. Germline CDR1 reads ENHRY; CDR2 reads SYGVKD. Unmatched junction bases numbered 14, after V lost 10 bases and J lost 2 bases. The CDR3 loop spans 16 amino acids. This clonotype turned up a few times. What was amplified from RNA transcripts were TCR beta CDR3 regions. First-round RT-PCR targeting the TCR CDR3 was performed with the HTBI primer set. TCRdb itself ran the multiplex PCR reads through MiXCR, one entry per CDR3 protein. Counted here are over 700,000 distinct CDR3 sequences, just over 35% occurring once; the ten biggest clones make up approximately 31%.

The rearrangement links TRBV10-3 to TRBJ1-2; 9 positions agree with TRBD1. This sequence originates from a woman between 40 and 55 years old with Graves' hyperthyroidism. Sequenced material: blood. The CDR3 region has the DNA TGTGCCACCTGGGGGGGATCGGGACAGGGAAACTATGGCTACACCTTC. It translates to CATWGGSGQGNYGYTF.